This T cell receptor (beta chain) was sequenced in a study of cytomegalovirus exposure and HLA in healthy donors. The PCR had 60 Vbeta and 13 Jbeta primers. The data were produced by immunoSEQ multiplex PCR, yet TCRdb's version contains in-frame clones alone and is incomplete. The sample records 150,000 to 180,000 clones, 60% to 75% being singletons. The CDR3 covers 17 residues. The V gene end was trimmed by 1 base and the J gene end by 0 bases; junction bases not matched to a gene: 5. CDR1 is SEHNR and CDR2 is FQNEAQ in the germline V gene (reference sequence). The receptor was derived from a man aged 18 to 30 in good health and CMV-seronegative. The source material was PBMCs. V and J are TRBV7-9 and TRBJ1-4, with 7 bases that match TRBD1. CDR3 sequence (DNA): TGTGCCAGCAGCTTAGTCGGCAGGGGGGCAACTAATGAAAAACTGTTTTTT. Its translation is CASSLVGRGATNEKLFF.